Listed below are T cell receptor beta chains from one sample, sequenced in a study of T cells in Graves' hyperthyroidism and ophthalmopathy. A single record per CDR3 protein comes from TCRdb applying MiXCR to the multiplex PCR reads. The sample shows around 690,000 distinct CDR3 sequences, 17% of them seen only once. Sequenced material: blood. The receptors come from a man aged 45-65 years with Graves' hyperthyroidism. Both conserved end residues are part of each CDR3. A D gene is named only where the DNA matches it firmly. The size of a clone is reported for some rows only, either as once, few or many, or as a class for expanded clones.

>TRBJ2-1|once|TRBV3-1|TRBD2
CASSQDPLAGGDNEQFF
TGTGCCAGCAGCCAAGACCCCCTAGCGGGAGGGGACAATGAGCAATTCTTC
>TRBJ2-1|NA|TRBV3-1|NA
CASSQEGRAPWFF
TGTGCCAGCAGCCAAGAAGGTAGGGCCCCCTGGTTCTTC
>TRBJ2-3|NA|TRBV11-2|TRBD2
CASSYSWPSGTTDTQYF
TGTGCCAGCAGCTATTCCTGGCCTAGCGGAACCACAGATACGCAGTATTTT
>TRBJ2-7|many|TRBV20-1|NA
CSATGVSHEQYF
TGCAGTGCTACCGGGGTTAGCCACGAGCAGTACTTC
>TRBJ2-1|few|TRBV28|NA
CASSFLGGTEYNEQFF
TGTGCCAGCAGTTTTTTAGGCGGGACAGAGTACAATGAGCAGTTCTTC
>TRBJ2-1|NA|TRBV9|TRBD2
CASSDRTGTTYNEQFF
TGTGCCAGCAGCGATCGAACCGGGACTACCTACAATGAGCAGTTCTTC
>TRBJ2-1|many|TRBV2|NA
CASTRQGGSYNEQFF
TGTGCCAGCACCCGACAGGGAGGCTCCTACAATGAGCAGTTCTTC
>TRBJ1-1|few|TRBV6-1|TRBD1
CASSWDRGGFSEAFF
TGTGCCAGCAGCTGGGACAGGGGTGGATTCTCTGAAGCTTTCTTT
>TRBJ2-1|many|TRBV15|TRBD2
CATSRLAGVSNEQFF
TGTGCCACCAGCAGACTAGCGGGAGTGAGTAATGAGCAGTTCTTC
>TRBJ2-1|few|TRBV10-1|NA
CASSDWNRNEQFF
TGCGCCAGCAGCGACTGGAATAGGAATGAGCAGTTCTTC
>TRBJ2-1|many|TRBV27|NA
CASSLAGSDNEQFF
TGTGCCAGCAGTTTAGCGGGAAGCGACAATGAGCAGTTCTTC
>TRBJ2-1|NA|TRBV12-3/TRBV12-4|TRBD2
CASRSGRSVYNEQFF
TGTGCCAGCAGGAGCGGGAGGTCTGTATACAATGAGCAGTTCTTC
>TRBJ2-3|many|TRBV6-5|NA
CASSYFLARPSTDTQYF
TGTGCCAGCAGTTACTTTCTCGCGCGACCAAGCACAGATACGCAGTATTTT
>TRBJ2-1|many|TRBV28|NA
CASIISPGSYNEQFF
TGTGCCAGCATCATCTCACCGGGAAGTTACAATGAGCAGTTCTTC
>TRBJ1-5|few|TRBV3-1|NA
CASSQDRVGRQPQHF
TGTGCCAGCAGCCAAGATCGGGTTGGGAGGCAGCCCCAGCATTTT
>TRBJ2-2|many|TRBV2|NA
CASTLRSTGELFF
TGTGCCAGCACACTGAGGAGCACCGGGGAGCTGTTTTTT
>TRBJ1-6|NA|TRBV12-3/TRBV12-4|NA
CASRYPESPLHF
TGTGCCAGCAGATATCCAGAGTCACCCCTCCACTTT
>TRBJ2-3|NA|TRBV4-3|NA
CASSQGPGEADTQYF
TGCGCCAGCAGCCAAGGGCCAGGAGAGGCAGATACGCAGTATTTT
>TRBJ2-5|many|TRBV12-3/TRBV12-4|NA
CASSPDPGETQYF
TGTGCCAGCAGCCCTGACCCCGGGGAGACCCAGTACTTC
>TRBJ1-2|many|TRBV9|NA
CASSVNGGGDYGYTF
TGTGCCAGCAGCGTAAACGGGGGCGGTGACTATGGCTACACCTTC
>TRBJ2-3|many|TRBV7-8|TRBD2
CASSLPGVAGVRDTQYF
TGTGCCAGCAGCCTCCCGGGGGTAGCGGGAGTTAGGGATACGCAGTATTTT
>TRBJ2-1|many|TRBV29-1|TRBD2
CSVQPGLAGSAYSYNEQFF
TGCAGCGTGCAACCGGGACTAGCGGGTTCCGCTTACTCCTACAATGAGCAGTTCTTC
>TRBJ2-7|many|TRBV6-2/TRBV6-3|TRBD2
CASSYSNLAVSYEQYF
TGTGCCAGCAGTTACTCGAATCTAGCGGTCTCCTACGAGCAGTACTTC
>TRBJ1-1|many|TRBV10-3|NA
CAIRAKSEGTEAFF
TGTGCCATCAGGGCTAAGAGTGAGGGGACTGAAGCTTTCTTT
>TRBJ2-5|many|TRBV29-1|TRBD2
CSVETRLAGERETQYF
TGCAGCGTTGAGACCCGACTAGCGGGAGAGCGAGAGACCCAGTACTTC
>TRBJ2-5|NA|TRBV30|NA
CAWSAPIQETQYF
TGTGCCTGGAGTGCCCCAATCCAAGAGACCCAGTACTTC
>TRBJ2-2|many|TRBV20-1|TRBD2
CSASPPSGTGELFF
TGCAGTGCTAGCCCTCCTAGCGGGACCGGGGAGCTGTTTTTT
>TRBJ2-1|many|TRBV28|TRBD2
CASSLWGLADKSYNEQFF
TGTGCCAGCAGTTTATGGGGGCTAGCGGACAAGTCCTACAATGAGCAGTTCTTC
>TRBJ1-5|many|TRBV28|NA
CASSLVPRFTNQPQHF
TGTGCCAGCAGTTTGGTCCCCCGGTTCACCAATCAGCCCCAGCATTTT